This T cell receptor (beta chain) was sequenced in a study of control samples from healthy donors and cancer patients. The protocol was immunoSEQ multiplex PCR, while the TCRdb copy is restricted to in-frame clones and leaves out a portion. The sample contains 130,000 or so clones, over 75% of which appear only once. Sample: blood. This TCR derives from a man aged 45-65 years in good health.

CDR3 coding DNA: TGCGCCAGCAGCCAAGATTGGGCTAGCGGGGGGAAGTTCTTC. Protein: CASSQDWASGGKFF. The gene calls are TRBV4-1 and TRBJ2-1; 11 bases are a match to TRBD2. The germline gives CDR1 MGHRA, CDR2 YSYEKL. The CDR3 consists of 14 residues. With V trimmed by 0 bases and J by 14 bases, 6 bases remained unmatched.